This T cell receptor (beta chain) stems from a study of lymphopenia after photon versus proton radiotherapy. Points from the study as a whole: Only patients who died were analyzed for survival; proton advantage is unproven. Oligoclonal CD8+ Temra expansion after nadir drove photon patients' diversity drop. A bigger post-nadir fall in TCR diversity correlated inversely with survival time in deceased patients. Proton therapy kept repertoires fairly stable, unlike photons, which gained effector/memory cells.

This clone occurred once. Its cognate antigen is unknown. The table came from immunoSEQ multiplex PCR; TCRdb's copy has only in-frame clones and leaves some out. The sample holds about 45,000 clones; about 85% are singletons and the top ten take approximately 2%. The CDR3 spans 13 residues. The germline V gene has CDR1 SGDLS and CDR2 YYNGEE. V dropped 0 bases and J dropped 1 base, with 3 bases sitting between them. V usage is TRBV9 and J usage is TRBJ2-3, with no clear D. Specimen: peripheral blood, collected from a patient treated with photon-based radiotherapy. This receptor was obtained from a man aged 35 to 55 with gastric cancer. CDR3 amino acids: CASSVAGTDTQYF. The DNA for the CDR3 is TGTGCCAGCAGCGTAGCGGGCACAGATACGCAGTATTTT.